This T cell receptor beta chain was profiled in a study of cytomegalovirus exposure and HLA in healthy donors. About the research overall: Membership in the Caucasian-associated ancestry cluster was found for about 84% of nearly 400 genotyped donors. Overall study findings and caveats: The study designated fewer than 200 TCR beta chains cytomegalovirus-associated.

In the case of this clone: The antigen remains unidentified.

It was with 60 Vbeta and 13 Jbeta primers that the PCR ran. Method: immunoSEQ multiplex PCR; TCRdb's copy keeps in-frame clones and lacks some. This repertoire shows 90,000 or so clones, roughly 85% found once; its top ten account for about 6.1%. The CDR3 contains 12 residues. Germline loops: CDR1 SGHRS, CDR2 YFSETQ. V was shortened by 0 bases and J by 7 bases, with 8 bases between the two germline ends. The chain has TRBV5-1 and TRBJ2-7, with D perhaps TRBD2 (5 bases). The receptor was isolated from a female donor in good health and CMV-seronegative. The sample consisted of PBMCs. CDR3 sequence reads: CASSLDSGEQYF. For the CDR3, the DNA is TGCGCCAGCAGCTTGGACAGCGGAGAGCAGTACTTC. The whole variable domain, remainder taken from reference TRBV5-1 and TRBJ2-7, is KAGVTQTPRYLIKTRGQQVTLSCSPISGHRSVSWYQQTPGQGLQFLFEYFSETQRNKGNFPGRFSGRQFSNSRSEMNVSTLELGDSALYLCASSLDSGEQYFGPGTRLTVT.